This TCR beta chain appears in the sequencing data of a study of blood T cells in healthy people across ages. Study-wide points: Age showed a roughly linear inverse relationship with TCR beta diversity per million T cells. Diversity estimates drawn from one million T cells were deemed underestimates. Long-lived donors had more naive CD4+ cells and higher diversity than aged donors.

The second PCR ran roughly 7 to 12 cycles with a sample-barcoded 5' primer and J-beta primers. A tag from a template-switch adaptor with 12 random nucleotides marked each cDNA molecule. A single record per CDR3 protein comes from TCRdb applying MiXCR to the 5' RACE reads. This table has hundreds of thousands of distinct CDR3 sequences, around 48% appearing once. Regarding this clonotype: Its antigen is undetermined. A junction boundary mismatches the germline segment, possibly from a read error.

Germline CDR1 is MNHEY and CDR2 is SMNVEV (reference sequence). The CDR3 length is 14 residues. This sequence joins TRBV27 and TRBJ2-5, with 7 bases identical to TRBD1. Specimen: blood. The receptor comes from a man at least 80 years old in good health. CDR3 bases: TGTGCCAACAGTTCGACAGGGTGGCAAGAGACCCAGTACTTC. It translates to CANSSTGWQETQYF.